Below are 5 T cell receptor beta chains sequenced from a single sample in a study of blood T cells in healthy people across ages (dated by TCRdb to between 2014 and 2016). Receptor libraries were prepared by 5' RACE. Sequencing instrument: Illumina HiSeq 2500. A second PCR of about 6 to 11 cycles was run with a J-beta primer mix and a sample-barcoded 5' primer. The public sequencing data were trimmed at Q25 with fastp and processed into clonotypes with MiXCR by TCRdb, which kept only in-frame beta chains. Every entry covers one CDR3 protein and lists the most common genes and DNA from its rows. For this sample there are around 870,000 distinct CDR3 sequences; 29% appear just once. The ten largest clones add up to roughly a sixth of the sample. Sequencing was performed on blood. These receptors were collected from a woman of 80 years or more in good health.

This clonotype was detected only a few times. V usage is TRBV5-1 and J usage is TRBJ1-2; D remains unclear. Deletions cut 6 bases from V and 3 bases from J, with 18 bases between. This CDR3 region has 15 residues. The germline gives CDR1 SGHRS, CDR2 YFSETQ. CDR3 region: CASNPFSARDYGYTF. CDR3 bases: TGCGCCAGCAACCCCTTTTCGGCAAGGGACTATGGCTACACCTTC.

This clonotype was picked up many times. The CDR3 loop is CASSGWVVGGYTF. The CDR3, as DNA: TGTGCCAGCAGCGGTTGGGTAGTAGGTGGCTACACCTTC. The genes are TRBV28 and TRBJ1-2, with unresolved D. The V end lost 6 bases, the J end lost 7 bases, and 15 bases lay between the germline ends. The CDR3 sequence is 13 residues long. CDR1 is MDHEN and CDR2 is SYDVKM in the germline V gene.

The V and J genes are TRBV27 and TRBJ1-6; 9 bases align to TRBD1. Trimming at V came to 2 bases and at J to 4 bases, leaving 6 bases not matched to a gene. The CDR3 loop spans 17 amino acids. Germline V gene data show CDR1 as MNHEY and CDR2 as SMNVEV (reference sequence). In DNA, the CDR3 is TGTGCCAGCAGTTTACGGACAGGGGTTTTATATAATTCACCCCTCCACTTT. It yields the protein CASSLRTGVLYNSPLHF.

The chain's CDR3 is CASSPRTSGGQGRELFF. In DNA form, the CDR3 reads TGTGCCAGCAGTCCCAGGACTAGCGGGGGGCAGGGGCGGGAGCTGTTTTTT. The genes are TRBV12-3 or TRBV12-4 and TRBJ2-2; TRBD2 agrees at 14 bases. This CDR3 region has 17 residues. V was clipped by 5 bases and J by 9 bases; unmatched bases: 11.

In its sample, this clonotype was seen once. V gene TRBV12-3 or TRBV12-4 combines with J gene TRBJ2-5, with 9 positions matching TRBD1. V dropped 8 bases and J dropped 8; count of bases not matched to a gene: 9. The CDR3 contains 13 residues. The chain's CDR3 is CASGSGQGTTQYF. CDR3 coding DNA: TGTGCCAGCGGGTCGGGACAGGGTACAACCCAGTACTTC.